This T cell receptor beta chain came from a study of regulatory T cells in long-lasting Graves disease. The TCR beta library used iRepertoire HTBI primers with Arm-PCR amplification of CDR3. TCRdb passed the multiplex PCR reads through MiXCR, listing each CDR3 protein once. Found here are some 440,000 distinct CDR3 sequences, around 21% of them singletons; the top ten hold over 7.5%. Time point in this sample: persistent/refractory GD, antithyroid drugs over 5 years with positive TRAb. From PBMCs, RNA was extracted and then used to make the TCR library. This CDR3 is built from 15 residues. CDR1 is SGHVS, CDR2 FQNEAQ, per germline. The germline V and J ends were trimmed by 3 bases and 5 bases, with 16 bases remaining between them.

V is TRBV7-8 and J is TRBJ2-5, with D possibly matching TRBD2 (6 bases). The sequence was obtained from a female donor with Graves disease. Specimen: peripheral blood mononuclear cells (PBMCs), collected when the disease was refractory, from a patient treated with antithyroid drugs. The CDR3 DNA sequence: TGTGCCAGCAGCTTTGACGCGGGGAGACGCGAGACCCAGTACTTC. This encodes CASSFDAGRRETQYF.